This is a list of T cell receptor beta chains from one sample in a study of cytomegalovirus exposure and HLA in healthy donors. Method: immunoSEQ multiplex PCR; TCRdb's copy keeps in-frame clones and lacks some. The sample holds some 110,000 clones, about 70% seen once. The source material was PBMCs. These receptors all stem from a man aged 25-40 years in good health and CMV-seropositive. Each CDR3 is given with its conserved first and last residue. Each record gives: J gene, V gene, clone size, D gene, CDR3 DNA, CDR3 protein. The D gene is left open where the match is weak. Clone size is not always given. Where it is, it says once, few, many or a class for expanded clones.

J: TRBJ1-2; V: TRBV6-5; size: .; D: .; DNA: TGTGCCAGCAGTTACTCCTTGGAGCCGGGAGGTCTCGGCTACACCTTC; CDR3: CASSYSLEPGGLGYTF
J: TRBJ1-1; V: TRBV7-2; size: once; D: TRBD1; DNA: TGTGCCAGCAGCCCCAGCCAGGGGGCGAGGACTGAAGCTTTCTTT; CDR3: CASSPSQGARTEAFF
J: TRBJ1-2; V: TRBV5-1; size: .; D: TRBD1; DNA: TGCGCCAGCAGCTACCGGGACAGGAGCTATGGCTACACCTTC; CDR3: CASSYRDRSYGYTF
J: TRBJ2-3; V: TRBV6-5; size: .; D: TRBD2; DNA: TGTGCCAGCACGACTAGCGGTGGTGATACGCAGTATTTT; CDR3: CASTTSGGDTQYF
J: TRBJ2-5; V: TRBV2; size: .; D: .; DNA: TGTGCCAGCAGTGCGTCTCAGGAGACCCAGTACTTC; CDR3: CASSASQETQYF
J: TRBJ2-7; V: TRBV6-5; size: .; D: TRBD1; DNA: TGTGCCAGCGCGCCGGGACAGGGGTGGGGCGGGCAGTACTTC; CDR3: CASAPGQGWGGQYF
J: TRBJ2-7; V: TRBV10-1; size: .; D: TRBD2; DNA: TGCGCCAGCAGTGCAGCGGGGGGCCACGACGAGCAGTACTTC; CDR3: CASSAAGGHDEQYF
J: TRBJ1-2; V: TRBV6-1; size: few; D: .; DNA: TGTGCCAGCAGTGAATCGAGGGACTATGGCTACACCTTC; CDR3: CASSESRDYGYTF
J: TRBJ2-5; V: TRBV9; size: once; D: TRBD2; DNA: TGTGCCAGCAGCGCCCCCGGGACTAGGCAAGAGACCCAGTACTTC; CDR3: CASSAPGTRQETQYF
J: TRBJ2-2; V: TRBV5-1; size: .; D: TRBD2; DNA: TGCGCCAGGGGGGCTAGCGGGGACCCTGGGACCGGGGAGCTGTTTTTT; CDR3: CARGASGDPGTGELFF
J: TRBJ2-1; V: TRBV2; size: .; D: .; DNA: TGTGCCAGCAGACAAAACAATGAGCAGTTCTTC; CDR3: CASRQNNEQFF
J: TRBJ1-2; V: TRBV7-8; size: .; D: .; DNA: TGTGCCAGCAGCTTAGGGAATAGCAGGGACTATGGCTACACCTTC; CDR3: CASSLGNSRDYGYTF
J: TRBJ1-1; V: TRBV9; size: .; D: .; DNA: TGTGCCAGCAGCGTGGTGACAGGTAACGCTGAAGCTTTCTTT; CDR3: CASSVVTGNAEAFF
J: TRBJ2-7; V: TRBV11-2; size: .; D: TRBD1; DNA: TGTGCCAGCAGCTTAGAGCTGACAGGGGTCCACGAGCAGTACTTC; CDR3: CASSLELTGVHEQYF